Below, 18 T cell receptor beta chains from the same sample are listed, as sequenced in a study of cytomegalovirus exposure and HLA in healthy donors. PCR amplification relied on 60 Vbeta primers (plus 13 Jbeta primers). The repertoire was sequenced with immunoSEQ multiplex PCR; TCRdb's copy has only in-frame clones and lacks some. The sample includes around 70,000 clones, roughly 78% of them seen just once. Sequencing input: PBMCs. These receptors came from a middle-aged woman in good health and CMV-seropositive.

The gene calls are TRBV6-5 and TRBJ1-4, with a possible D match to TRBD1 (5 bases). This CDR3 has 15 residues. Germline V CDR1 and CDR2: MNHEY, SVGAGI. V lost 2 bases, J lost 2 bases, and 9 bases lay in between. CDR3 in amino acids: CASSYEPGTNEKLFF. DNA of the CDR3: TGTGCCAGCAGTTACGAACCAGGGACTAATGAAAAACTGTTTTTT.

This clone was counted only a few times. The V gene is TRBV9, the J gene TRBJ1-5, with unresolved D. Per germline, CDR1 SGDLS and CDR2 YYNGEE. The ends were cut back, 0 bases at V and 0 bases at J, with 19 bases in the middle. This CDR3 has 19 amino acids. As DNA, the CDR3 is TGTGCCAGCAGCGTAGCTTTTGTCTCGGGAACTCATAGCAATCAGCCCCAGCATTTT. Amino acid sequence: CASSVAFVSGTHSNQPQHF.

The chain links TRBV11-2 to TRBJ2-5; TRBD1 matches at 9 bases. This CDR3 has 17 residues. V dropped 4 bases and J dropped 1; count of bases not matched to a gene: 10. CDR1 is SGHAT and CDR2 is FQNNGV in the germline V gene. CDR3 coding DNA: TGTGCCAGCAGCTGGTTCACAGGGGGCGGGGGCCAAGAGACCCAGTACTTC. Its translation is CASSWFTGGGGQETQYF.

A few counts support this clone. DNA of the CDR3: TGTGCCAGCAGACCATTGCGGGGGGCGAGGAACACTGAAGCTTTCTTT. Translation gives CASRPLRGARNTEAFF. The chain recombines TRBV11-2 with TRBJ1-1; possibly TRBD1 for D (6 bases). This CDR3 is 16 amino acids long. V was cut by 6 bases and J by 1 base, with 18 bases left in between. Germline lookup yields CDR1 SGHAT and CDR2 FQNNGV. Based on the CDR3 plus reference TRBV11-2 and TRBJ1-1, the full variable domain is EAGVAQSPRYKIIEKRQSVAFWCNPISGHATLYWYQQILGQGPKLLIQFQNNGVVDDSQLPKDRFSAERLKGVDSTLKIQPAKLEDSAVYLCASRPLRGARNTEAFFGQGTRLTVV.

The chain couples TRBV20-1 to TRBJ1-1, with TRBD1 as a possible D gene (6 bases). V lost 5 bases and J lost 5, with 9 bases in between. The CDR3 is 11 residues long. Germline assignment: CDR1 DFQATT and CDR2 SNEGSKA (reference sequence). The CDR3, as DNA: TGCAGTGCTCCTACAGGGACTGAAGCTTTCTTT. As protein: CSAPTGTEAFF.

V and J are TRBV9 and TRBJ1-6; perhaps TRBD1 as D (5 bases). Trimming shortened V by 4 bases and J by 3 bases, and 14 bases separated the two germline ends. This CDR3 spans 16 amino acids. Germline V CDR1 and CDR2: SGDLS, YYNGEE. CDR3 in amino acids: CASSPLGVSYNSPLHF. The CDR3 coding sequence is TGTGCCAGCAGCCCCCTAGGGGTTAGCTATAATTCACCCCTCCACTTT.

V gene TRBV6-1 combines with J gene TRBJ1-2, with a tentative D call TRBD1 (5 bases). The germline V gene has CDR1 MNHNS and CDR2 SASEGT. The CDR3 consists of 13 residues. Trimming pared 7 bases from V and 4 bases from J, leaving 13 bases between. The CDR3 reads CASTLTVTYGYTF. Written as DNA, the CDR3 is TGTGCCAGCACCTTGACAGTGACCTATGGCTACACCTTC.

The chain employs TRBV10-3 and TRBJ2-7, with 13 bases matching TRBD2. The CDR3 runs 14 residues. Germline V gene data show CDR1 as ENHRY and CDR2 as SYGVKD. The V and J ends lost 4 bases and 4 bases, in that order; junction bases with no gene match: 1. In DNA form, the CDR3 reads TGTGCCATCAGTGGGACTAGCGGGGGTTACGAGCAGTACTTC. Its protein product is CAISGTSGGYEQYF.

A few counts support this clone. The CDR3 sequence is CSAQSTGGQPQHF. The CDR3 nucleotides read TGCAGCGCCCAATCGACAGGGGGTCAGCCCCAGCATTTT. The chain links TRBV29-1 to TRBJ1-5; 9 nucleotides line up with TRBD1. The germline V gene encodes CDR1 SQVTM and CDR2 ANQGSEA. The V and J ends lost 7 bases and 6 bases, in that order; junction bases with no gene match: 7. The CDR3 runs 13 residues.

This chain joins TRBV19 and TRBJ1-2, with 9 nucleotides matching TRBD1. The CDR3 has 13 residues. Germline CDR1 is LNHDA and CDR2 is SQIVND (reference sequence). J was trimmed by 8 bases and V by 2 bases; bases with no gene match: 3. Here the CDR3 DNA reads TGTGCCAGTAGTATAACAGGGGGCGTCGGCTACACCTTC. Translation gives CASSITGGVGYTF.

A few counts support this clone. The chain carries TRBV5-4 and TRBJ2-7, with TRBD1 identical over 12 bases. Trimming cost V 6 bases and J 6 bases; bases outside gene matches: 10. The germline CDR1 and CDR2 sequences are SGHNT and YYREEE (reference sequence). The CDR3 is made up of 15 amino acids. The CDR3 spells CASKLPGQGASEQYF. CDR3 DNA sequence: TGTGCCAGCAAATTACCGGGACAGGGGGCCAGCGAGCAGTACTTC.

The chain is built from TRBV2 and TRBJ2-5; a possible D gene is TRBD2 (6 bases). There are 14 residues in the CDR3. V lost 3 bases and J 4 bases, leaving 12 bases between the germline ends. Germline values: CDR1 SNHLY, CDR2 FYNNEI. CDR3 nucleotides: TGTGCCAGCAGTGATATGGGGGGAGGAGAGACCCAGTACTTC. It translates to CASSDMGGGETQYF. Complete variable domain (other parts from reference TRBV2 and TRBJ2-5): EPEVTQTPSHQVTQMGQEVILRCVPISNHLYFYWYRQILGQKVEFLVSFYNNEISEKSEIFDDQFSVERPDGSNFTLKIRSTKLEDSAMYFCASSDMGGGETQYFGPGTRLLVL.

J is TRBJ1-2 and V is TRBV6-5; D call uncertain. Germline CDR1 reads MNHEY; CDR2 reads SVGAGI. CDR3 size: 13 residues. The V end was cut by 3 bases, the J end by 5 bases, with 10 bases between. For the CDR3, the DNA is TGTGCCAGCAGTTATAGCCGGGGATATGGCTACACCTTC. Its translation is CASSYSRGYGYTF.

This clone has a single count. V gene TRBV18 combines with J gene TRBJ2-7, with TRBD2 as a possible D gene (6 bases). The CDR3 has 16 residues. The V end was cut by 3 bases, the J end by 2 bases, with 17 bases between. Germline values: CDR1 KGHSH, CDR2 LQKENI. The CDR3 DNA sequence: TGTGCCAGCTCACCGCCTTTGGGCGGGGAAGCCTACGAGCAGTACTTC. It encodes CASSPPLGGEAYEQYF.

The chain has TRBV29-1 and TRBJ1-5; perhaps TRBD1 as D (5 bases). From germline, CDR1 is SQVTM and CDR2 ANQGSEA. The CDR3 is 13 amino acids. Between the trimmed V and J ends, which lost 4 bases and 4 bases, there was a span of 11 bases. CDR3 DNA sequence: TGCAGCGTTGCCCAGGGTGGTAATCAGCCCCAGCATTTT. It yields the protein CSVAQGGNQPQHF. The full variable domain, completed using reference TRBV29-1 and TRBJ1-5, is SAVISQKPSRDICQRGTSLTIQCQVDSQVTMMFWYRQQPGQSLTLIATANQGSEATYESGFVIDKFPISRPNLTFSTLTVSNMSPEDSSIYLCSVAQGGNQPQHFGDGTRLSIL.

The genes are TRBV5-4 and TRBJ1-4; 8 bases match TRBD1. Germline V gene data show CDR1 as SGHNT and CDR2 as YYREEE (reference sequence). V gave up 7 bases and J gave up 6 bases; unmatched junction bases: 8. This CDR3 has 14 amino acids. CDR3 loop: CASSPSGGDEKLFF. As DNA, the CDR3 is TGTGCCAGCTCCCCCTCAGGGGGCGATGAAAAACTGTTTTTT. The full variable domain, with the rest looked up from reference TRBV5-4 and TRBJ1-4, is ETGVTQSPTHLIKTRGQQVTLRCSSQSGHNTVSWYQQALGQGPQFIFQYYREEENGRGNFPPRFSGLQFPNYSSELNVNALELDDSALYLCASSPSGGDEKLFFGSGTQLSVL.

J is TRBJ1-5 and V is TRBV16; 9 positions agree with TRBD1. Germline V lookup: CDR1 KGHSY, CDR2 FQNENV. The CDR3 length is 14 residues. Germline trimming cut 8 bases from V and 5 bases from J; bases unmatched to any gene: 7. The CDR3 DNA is TGTGCCAGCTCCGGGACAGGGCCCGATCAGCCCCAGCATTTT. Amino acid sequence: CASSGTGPDQPQHF.

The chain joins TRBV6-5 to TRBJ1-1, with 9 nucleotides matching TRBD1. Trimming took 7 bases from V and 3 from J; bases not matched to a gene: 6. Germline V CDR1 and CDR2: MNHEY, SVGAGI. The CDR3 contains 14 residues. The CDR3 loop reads CASTATGGYTEAFF. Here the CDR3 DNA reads TGTGCCAGCACCGCCACAGGGGGCTACACTGAAGCTTTCTTT.